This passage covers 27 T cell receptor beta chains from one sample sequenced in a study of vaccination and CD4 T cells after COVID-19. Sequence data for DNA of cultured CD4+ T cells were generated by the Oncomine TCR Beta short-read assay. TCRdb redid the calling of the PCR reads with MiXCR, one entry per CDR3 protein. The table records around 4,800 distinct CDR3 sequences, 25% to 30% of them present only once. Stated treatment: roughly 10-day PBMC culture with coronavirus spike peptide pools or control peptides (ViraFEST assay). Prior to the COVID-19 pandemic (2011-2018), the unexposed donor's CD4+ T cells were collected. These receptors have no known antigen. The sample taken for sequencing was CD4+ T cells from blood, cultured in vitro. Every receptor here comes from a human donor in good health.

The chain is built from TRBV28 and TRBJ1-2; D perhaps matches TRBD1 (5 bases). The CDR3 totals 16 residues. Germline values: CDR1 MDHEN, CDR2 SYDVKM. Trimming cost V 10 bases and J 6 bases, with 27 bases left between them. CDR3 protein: CATESPDGTRVNGYTF. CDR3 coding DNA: TGTGCCACCGAATCACCGGACGGCACCAGGGTCAATGGCTACACCTTC.

The CDR3 reads CASSPDNDYGYTF. The CDR3 region has the DNA TGTGCCAGCTCACCTGACAACGACTATGGCTACACCTTC. The chain recombines TRBV18 with TRBJ1-2; D remains ambiguous. V was cut by 3 bases and J by 3 bases, with 8 bases left in between. The length of the CDR3 is 13 residues. Germline lookup yields CDR1 KGHSH and CDR2 LQKENI.

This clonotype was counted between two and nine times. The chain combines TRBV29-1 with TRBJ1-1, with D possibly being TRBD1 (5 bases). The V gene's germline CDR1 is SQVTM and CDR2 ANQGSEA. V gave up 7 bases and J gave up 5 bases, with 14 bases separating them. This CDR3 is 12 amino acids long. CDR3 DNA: TGCAGCGGGGTAGGGGAACGGACTGAAGCTTTCTTT. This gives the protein CSGVGERTEAFF. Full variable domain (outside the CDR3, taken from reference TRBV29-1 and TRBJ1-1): SAVISQKPSRDICQRGTSLTIQCQVDSQVTMMFWYRQQPGQSLTLIATANQGSEATYESGFVIDKFPISRPNLTFSTLTVSNMSPEDSSIYLCSGVGERTEAFFGQGTRLTVV.

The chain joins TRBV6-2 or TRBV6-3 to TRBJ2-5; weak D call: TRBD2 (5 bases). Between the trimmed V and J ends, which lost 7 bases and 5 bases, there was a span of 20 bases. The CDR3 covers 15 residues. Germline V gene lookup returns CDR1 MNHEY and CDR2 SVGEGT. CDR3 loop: CASKVAGGWLETQYF. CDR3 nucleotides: TGTGCCAGCAAAGTCGCGGGTGGGTGGTTGGAGACCCAGTACTTC.

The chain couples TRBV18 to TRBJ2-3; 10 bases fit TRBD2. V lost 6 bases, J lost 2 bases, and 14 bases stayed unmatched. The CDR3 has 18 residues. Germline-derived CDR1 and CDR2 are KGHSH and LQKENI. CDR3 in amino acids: CASSPTALAGETTDTQYF. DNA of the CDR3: TGTGCCAGCTCCCCAACTGCCCTAGCGGGGGAAACCACAGATACGCAGTATTTT.

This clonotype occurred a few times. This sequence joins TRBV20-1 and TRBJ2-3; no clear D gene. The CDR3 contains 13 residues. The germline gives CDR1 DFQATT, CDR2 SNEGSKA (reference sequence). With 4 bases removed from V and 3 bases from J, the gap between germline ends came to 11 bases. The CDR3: CSAKGYGTDTQYF. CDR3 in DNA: TGCAGTGCTAAAGGGTACGGGACAGATACGCAGTATTTT.

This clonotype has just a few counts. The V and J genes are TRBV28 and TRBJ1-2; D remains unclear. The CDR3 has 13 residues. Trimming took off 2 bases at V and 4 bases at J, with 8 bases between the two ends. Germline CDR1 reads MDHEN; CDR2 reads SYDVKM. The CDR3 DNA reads TGTGCCAGCAGTTTACCGGCGGCCTATGGCTACACCTTC. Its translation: CASSLPAAYGYTF.

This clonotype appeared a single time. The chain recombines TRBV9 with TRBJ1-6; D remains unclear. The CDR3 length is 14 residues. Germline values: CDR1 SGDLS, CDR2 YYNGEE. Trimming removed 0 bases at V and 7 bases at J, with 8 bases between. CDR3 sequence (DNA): TGTGCCAGCAGCGTAGAGGGAGGGAATTCACCCCTCCACTTT. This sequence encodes CASSVEGGNSPLHF.

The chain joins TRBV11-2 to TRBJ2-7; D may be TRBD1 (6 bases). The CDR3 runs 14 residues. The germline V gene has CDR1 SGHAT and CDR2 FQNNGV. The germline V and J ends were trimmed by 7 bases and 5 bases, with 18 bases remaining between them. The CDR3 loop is CASTSIGQLDEQYF. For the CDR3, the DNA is TGTGCCAGCACATCGATAGGACAGTTGGACGAGCAGTACTTC. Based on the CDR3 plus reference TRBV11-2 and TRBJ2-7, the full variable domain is EAGVAQSPRYKIIEKRQSVAFWCNPISGHATLYWYQQILGQGPKLLIQFQNNGVVDDSQLPKDRFSAERLKGVDSTLKIQPAKLEDSAVYLCASTSIGQLDEQYFGPGTRLTVT.

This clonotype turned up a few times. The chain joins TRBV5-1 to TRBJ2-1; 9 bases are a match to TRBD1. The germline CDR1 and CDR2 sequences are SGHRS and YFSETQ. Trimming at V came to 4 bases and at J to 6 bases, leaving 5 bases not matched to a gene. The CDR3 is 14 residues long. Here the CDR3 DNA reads TGCGCCAGCAGCATGGGGACAGGGAGCAATGAGCAGTTCTTC. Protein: CASSMGTGSNEQFF.

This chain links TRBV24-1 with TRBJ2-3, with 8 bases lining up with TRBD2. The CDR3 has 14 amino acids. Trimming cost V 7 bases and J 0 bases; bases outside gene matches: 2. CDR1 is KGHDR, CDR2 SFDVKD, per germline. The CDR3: CATSRGGSTDTQYF. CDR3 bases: TGTGCCACCAGCCGGGGGGGCAGCACAGATACGCAGTATTTT.

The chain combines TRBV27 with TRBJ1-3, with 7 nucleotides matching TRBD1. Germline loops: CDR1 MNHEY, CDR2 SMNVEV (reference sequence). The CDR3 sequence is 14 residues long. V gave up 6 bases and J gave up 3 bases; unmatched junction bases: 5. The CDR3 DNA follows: TGTGCCAGCAGCAAGACAGGGAGTGGAAACACCATATATTTT. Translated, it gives CASSKTGSGNTIYF.

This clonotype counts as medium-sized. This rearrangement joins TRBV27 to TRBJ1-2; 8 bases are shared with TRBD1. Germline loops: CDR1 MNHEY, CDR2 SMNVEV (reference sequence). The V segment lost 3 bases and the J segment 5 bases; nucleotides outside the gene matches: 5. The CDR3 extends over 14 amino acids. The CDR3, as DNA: TGTGCCAGCAGTTTCACCCGACAGGGGTATGGCTACACCTTC. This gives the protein CASSFTRQGYGYTF.

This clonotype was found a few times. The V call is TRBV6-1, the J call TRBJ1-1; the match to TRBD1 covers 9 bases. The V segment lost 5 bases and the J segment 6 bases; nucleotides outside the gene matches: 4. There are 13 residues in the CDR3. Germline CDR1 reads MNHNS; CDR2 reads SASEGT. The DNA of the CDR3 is TGTGCCAGCAGTCCGGACAGGGGCGCTGAAGCTTTCTTT. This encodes CASSPDRGAEAFF.

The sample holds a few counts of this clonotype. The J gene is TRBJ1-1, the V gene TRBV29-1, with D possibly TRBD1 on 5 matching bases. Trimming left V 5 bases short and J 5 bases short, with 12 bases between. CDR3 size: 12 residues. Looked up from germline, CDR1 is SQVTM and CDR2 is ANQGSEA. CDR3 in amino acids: CSVWYGGTEAFF. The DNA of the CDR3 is TGCAGCGTTTGGTACGGGGGAACTGAAGCTTTCTTT. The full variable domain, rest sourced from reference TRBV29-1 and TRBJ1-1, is SAVISQKPSRDICQRGTSLTIQCQVDSQVTMMFWYRQQPGQSLTLIATANQGSEATYESGFVIDKFPISRPNLTFSTLTVSNMSPEDSSIYLCSVWYGGTEAFFGQGTRLTVV.

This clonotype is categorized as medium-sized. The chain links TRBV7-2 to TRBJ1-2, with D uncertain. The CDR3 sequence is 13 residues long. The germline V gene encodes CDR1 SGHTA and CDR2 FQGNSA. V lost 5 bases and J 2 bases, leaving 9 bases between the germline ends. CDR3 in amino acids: CASSPYLNYGYTF. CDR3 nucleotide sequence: TGTGCCAGCAGCCCCTATTTGAACTATGGCTACACCTTC.

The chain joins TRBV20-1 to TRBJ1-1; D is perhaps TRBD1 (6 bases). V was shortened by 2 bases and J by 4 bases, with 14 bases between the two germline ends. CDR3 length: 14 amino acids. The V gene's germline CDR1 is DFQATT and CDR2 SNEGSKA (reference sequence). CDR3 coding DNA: TGCAGTGCTAGATTGGGCAGGGGCTCCACTGAAGCTTTCTTT. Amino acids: CSARLGRGSTEAFF.

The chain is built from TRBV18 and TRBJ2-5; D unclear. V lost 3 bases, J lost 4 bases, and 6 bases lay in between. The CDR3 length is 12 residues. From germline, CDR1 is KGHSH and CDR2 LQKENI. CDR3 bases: TGTGCCAGCTCACCGCAGCCAGAGACCCAGTACTTC. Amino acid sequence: CASSPQPETQYF. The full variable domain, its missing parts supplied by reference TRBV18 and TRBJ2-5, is NAGVMQNPRHLVRRRGQEARLRCSPMKGHSHVYWYRQLPEEGLKFMVYLQKENIIDESGMPKERFSAEFPKEGPSILRIQQVVRGDSAAYFCASSPQPETQYFGPGTRLLVL.

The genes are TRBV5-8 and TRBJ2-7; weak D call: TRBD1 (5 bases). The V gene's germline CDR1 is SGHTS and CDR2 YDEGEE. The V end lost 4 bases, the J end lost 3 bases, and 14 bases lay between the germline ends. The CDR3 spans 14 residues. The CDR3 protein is CASSRQGFGYEQYF. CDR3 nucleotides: TGTGCCAGCAGCCGTCAGGGTTTTGGCTACGAGCAGTACTTC.

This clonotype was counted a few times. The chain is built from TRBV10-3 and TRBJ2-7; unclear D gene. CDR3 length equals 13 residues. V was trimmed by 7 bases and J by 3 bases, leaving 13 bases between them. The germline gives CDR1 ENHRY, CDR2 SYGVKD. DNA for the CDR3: TGTGCCATCAATCTGAACCCTATCTACGAGCAGTACTTC. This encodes CAINLNPIYEQYF.

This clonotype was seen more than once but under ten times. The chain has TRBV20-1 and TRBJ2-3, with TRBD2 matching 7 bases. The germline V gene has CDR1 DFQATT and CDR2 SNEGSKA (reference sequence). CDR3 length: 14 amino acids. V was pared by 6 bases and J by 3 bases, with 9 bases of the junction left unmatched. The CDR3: CSARLLALTDTQYF. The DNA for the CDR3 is TGCAGTGCAAGACTACTAGCGTTGACAGATACGCAGTATTTT.

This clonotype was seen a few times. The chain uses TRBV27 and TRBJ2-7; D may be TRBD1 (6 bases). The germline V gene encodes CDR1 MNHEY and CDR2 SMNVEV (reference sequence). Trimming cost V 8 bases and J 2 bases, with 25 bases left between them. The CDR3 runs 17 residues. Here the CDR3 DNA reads TGTGCCAGCCGCACAACGACTTCCTACAGGGAAACCTACGAGCAGTACTTC. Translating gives CASRTTTSYRETYEQYF.

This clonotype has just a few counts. CDR3 protein: CASSLTAGGWTDTQYF. In nucleotides, the CDR3 is TGTGCCAGCAGCTTGACAGCGGGGGGCTGGACAGATACGCAGTATTTT. This sequence joins TRBV7-9 and TRBJ2-3; 9 bases are a match to TRBD2. The germline V gene has CDR1 SEHNR and CDR2 FQNEAQ (reference sequence). After removal of 3 bases from V and 3 bases from J, the junction contained 7 bases not matched to a gene. This CDR3 contains 16 residues.

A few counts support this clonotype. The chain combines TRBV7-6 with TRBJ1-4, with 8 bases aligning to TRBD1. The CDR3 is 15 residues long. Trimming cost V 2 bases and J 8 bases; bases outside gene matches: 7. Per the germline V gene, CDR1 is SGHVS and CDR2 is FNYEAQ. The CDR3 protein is CASSLSGTGNEKLFF. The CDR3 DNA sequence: TGTGCCAGCAGCTTATCCGGGACAGGAAACGAAAAACTGTTTTTT.

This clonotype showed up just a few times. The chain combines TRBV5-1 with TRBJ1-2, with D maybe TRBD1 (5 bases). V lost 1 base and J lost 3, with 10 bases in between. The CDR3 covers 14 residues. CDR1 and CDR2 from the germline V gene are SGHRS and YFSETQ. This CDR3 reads CASSLLTQDYGYTF. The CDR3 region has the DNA TGCGCCAGCAGCTTGCTCACACAGGACTATGGCTACACCTTC.

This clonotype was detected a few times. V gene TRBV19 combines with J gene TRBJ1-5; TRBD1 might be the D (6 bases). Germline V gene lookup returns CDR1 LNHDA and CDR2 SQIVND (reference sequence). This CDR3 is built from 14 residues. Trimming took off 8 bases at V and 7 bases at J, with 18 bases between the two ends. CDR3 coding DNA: TGTGCCAGTGACCTGGGGGGCACGGCCCAGCCCCAGCATTTT. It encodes CASDLGGTAQPQHF.

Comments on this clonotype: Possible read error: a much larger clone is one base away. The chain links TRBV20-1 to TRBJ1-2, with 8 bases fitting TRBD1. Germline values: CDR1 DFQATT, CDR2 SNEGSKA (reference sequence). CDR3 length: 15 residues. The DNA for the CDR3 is TGCGGTGCTAGATACGGACAGGGCGGTAACTATGGCTACACCTTC. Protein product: CGARYGQGGNYGYTF.